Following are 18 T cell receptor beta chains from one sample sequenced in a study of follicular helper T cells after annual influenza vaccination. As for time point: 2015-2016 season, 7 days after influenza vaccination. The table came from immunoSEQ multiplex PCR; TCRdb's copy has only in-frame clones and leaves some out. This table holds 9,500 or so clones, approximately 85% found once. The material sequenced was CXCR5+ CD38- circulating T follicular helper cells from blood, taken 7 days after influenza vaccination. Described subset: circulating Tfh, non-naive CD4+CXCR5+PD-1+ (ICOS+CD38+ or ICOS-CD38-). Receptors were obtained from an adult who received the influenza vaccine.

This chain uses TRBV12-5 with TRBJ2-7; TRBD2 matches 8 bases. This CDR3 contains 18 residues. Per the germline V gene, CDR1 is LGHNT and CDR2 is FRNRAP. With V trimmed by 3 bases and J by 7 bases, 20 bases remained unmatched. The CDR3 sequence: CASGLPGGYRAGHGEQYF. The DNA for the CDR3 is TGTGCTAGTGGTTTACCGGGGGGGTACCGAGCCGGGCATGGGGAGCAGTACTTC.

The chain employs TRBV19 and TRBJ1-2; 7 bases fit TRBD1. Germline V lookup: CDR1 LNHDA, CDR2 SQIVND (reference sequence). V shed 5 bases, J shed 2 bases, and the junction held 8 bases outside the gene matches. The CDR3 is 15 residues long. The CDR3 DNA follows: TGTGCCAGTAGTCTTCAGACAGGGTGGAACTATGGCTACACCTTC. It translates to CASSLQTGWNYGYTF.

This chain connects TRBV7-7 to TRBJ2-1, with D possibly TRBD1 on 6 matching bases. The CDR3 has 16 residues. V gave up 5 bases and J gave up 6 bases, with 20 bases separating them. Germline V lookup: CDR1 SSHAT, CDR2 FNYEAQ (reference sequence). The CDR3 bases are TGTGCCAGCAGCCCCGGATCTGCAGGGGCTGTCAATGAGCAGTTCTTC. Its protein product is CASSPGSAGAVNEQFF.

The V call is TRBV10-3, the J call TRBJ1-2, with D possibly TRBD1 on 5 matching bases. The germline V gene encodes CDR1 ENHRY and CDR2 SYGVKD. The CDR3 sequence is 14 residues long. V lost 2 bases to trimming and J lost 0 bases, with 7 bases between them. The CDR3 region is CAISEGAANYGYTF. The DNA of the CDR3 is TGTGCCATCAGTGAGGGGGCCGCTAACTATGGCTACACCTTC.

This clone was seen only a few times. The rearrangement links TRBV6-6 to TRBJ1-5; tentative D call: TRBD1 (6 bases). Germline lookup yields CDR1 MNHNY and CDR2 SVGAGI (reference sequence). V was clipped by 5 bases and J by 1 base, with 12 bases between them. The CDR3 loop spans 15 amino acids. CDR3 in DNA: TGTGCCAGCAGTCGGGACAACTTAAGCAATCAGCCCCAGCATTTT. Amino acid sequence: CASSRDNLSNQPQHF.

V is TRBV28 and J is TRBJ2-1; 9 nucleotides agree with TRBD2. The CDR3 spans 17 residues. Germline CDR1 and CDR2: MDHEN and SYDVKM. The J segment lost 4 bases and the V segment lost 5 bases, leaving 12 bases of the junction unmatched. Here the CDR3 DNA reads TGTGCCAGCAGTGGGCCTCGTCTAGCGGGGACATACAATGAGCAGTTCTTC. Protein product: CASSGPRLAGTYNEQFF.

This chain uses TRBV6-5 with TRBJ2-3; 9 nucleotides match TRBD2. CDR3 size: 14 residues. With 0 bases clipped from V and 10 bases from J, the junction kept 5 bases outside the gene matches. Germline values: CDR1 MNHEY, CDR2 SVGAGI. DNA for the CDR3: TGTGCCAGCAGTTACTCGGCGGGGGGGTTTTCGCAGTATTTT. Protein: CASSYSAGGFSQYF.

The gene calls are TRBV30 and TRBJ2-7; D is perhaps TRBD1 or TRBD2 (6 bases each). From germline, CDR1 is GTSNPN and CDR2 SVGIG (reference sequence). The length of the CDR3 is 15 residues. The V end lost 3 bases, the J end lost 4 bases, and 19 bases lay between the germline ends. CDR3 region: CAWSSKRGRLYEQYF. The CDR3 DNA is TGTGCCTGGAGCTCTAAACGGGGGCGTTTATACGAGCAGTACTTC. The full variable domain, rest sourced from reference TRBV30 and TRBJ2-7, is SQTIHQWPATLVQPVGSPLSLECTVEGTSNPNLYWYRQAAGRGLQLLFYSVGIGQISSEVPQNLSASRPQDRQFILSSKKLLLSDSGFYLCAWSSKRGRLYEQYFGPGTRLTVT.

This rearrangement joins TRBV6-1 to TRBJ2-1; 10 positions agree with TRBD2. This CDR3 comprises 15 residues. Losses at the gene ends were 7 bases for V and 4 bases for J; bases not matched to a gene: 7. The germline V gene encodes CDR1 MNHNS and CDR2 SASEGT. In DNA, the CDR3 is TGTGCCAGCACCAGCGGGGGGGCGTATTACAATGAGCAGTTCTTC. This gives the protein CASTSGGAYYNEQFF.

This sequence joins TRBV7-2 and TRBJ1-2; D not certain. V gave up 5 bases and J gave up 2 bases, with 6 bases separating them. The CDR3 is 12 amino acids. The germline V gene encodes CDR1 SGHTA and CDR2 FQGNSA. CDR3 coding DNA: TGTGCCAGCAGCATCCAGAACTATGGCTACACCTTC. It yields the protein CASSIQNYGYTF. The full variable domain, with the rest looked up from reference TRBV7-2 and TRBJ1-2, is GAGVSQSPSNKVTEKGKDVELRCDPISGHTALYWYRQSLGQGLEFLIYFQGNSAPDKSGLPSDRFSAERTGGSVSTLTIQRTQQEDSAVYLCASSIQNYGYTFGSGTRLTVV.

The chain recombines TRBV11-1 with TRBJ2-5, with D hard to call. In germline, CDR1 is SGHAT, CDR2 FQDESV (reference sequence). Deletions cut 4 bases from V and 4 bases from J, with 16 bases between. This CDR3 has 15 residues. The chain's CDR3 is CASSSGRPSRETQYF. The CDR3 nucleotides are TGTGCCAGCAGCTCCGGACGCCCAAGTCGAGAGACCCAGTACTTC.

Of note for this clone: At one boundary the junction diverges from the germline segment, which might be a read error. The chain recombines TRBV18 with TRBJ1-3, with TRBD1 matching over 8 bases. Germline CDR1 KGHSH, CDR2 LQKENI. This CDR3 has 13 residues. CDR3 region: CASSQDRETREDF. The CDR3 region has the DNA TGTGCCAGCTCCCAGGACAGGGAGACCCGTGAGGATTTT. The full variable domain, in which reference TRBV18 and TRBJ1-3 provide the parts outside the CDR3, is NAGVMQNPRHLVRRRGQEARLRCSPMKGHSHVYWYRQLPEEGLKFMVYLQKENIIDESGMPKERFSAEFPKEGPSILRIQQVVRGDSAAYFCASSQDRETREDFGEGSWLTVV.

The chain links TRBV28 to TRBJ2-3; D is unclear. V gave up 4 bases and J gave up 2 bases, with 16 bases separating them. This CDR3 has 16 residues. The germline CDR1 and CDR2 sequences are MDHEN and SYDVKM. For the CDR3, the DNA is TGTGCCAGCAGTTCCCCGTCGAATACCTTCACAGATACGCAGTATTTT. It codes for CASSSPSNTFTDTQYF.

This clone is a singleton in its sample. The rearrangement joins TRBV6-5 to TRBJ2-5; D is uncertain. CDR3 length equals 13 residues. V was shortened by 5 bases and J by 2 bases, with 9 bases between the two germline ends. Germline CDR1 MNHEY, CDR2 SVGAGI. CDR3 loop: CASSARRQETQYF. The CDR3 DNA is TGTGCCAGCAGTGCCAGAAGGCAAGAGACCCAGTACTTC.

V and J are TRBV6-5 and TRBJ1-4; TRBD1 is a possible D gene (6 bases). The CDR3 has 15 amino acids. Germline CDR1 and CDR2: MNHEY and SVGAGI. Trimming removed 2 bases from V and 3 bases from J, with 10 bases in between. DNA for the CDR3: TGTGCCAGCAGTTACGGGGGGCTAGCTAATGAAAAACTGTTTTTT. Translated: CASSYGGLANEKLFF.

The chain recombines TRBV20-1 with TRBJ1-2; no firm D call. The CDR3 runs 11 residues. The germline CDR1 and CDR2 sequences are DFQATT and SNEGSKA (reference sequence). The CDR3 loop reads CRADDNYGYTF. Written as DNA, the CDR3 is TGCAGGGCTGATGACAACTATGGCTACACCTTC.

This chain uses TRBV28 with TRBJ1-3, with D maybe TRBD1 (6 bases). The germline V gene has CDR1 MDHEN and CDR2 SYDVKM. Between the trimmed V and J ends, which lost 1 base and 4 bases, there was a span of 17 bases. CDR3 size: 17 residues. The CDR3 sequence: CASSLSASWGLGNTIYF. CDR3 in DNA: TGTGCCAGCAGTTTATCGGCCTCATGGGGGCTCGGAAACACCATATATTTT.

CDR3: CAWSRKGAVSYEQYF. The DNA of the CDR3 is TGTGCCTGGAGTCGGAAAGGGGCAGTTTCCTACGAGCAGTACTTC. The chain employs TRBV30 and TRBJ2-7; D may be TRBD1 (5 bases). V lost 2 bases, J lost 1 base, and 15 bases lay in between. The CDR3 totals 15 residues. From germline, CDR1 is GTSNPN and CDR2 SVGIG (reference sequence). The full variable domain, its missing parts supplied by reference TRBV30 and TRBJ2-7, is SQTIHQWPATLVQPVGSPLSLECTVEGTSNPNLYWYRQAAGRGLQLLFYSVGIGQISSEVPQNLSASRPQDRQFILSSKKLLLSDSGFYLCAWSRKGAVSYEQYFGPGTRLTVT.